This entry lists 31 T cell receptor beta chains sequenced from one sample in a study of PD-1 blockade in classical Hodgkin lymphoma (dated by TCRdb to about 2020). The meaning of the sample's time point label: cycle 4 day 1 (C4D1), after 6 weeks of nivolumab. Every trial patient had relapsed after autologous stem cell transplantation, and cohorts A, B and C differed in prior brentuximab vedotin exposure. The library relied on the immunoSEQ multiplex PCR assay. TCRdb provides this immuneACCESS table in a form limited to in-frame rearrangements. Some clones are lacking; in checked studies, under half of them reflect an unresolved V gene, and why the rest are absent is not known. Across this sample there are 7,000 to 8,500 clones, with around four fifths seen only once. The ten largest make up roughly 30% of the sample. This specimen was peripheral blood mononuclear cells (PBMCs), taken before the fourth cycle of nivolumab. The receptors shown here come from a human donor with classical Hodgkin lymphoma.

The chain is built from TRBV7-9 and TRBJ2-1; D is ambiguous. V shed 0 bases and J shed 8 bases, with 14 bases lying between them. The CDR3 contains 15 residues. Germline V gene lookup returns CDR1 SEHNR and CDR2 FQNEAQ (reference sequence). CDR3 coding DNA: TGTGCCAGCAGCTTAGCGCTAGGGCTAGGCCATGAGCAGTTCTTC. Translation gives CASSLALGLGHEQFF.

The chain links TRBV29-1 to TRBJ2-7; the match to TRBD2 covers 9 bases. The CDR3 length is 14 residues. The junction had 10 bases not matched to a gene; V was cut back by 6 bases and J by 4 bases. CDR1 is SQVTM and CDR2 is ANQGSEA in the germline V gene. The CDR3: CSVRGAGGPYEQYF. Written as DNA, the CDR3 is TGCAGCGTCCGAGGGGCGGGGGGGCCGTACGAGCAGTACTTC.

This clone appeared once. The rearrangement uses TRBV6-1 and TRBJ2-7; tentatively, D is TRBD2 (6 bases). Trimming removed 7 bases at V and 0 bases at J, with 16 bases between. The germline V gene encodes CDR1 MNHNS and CDR2 SASEGT. CDR3 length: 15 amino acids. The CDR3 spells CASTPLGGSSYEQYF. The DNA for the CDR3 is TGTGCCAGCACCCCCCTGGGAGGAAGCTCCTACGAGCAGTACTTC.

The sample holds a few counts of this clone. V usage is TRBV7-2 and J usage is TRBJ1-1; D gene ambiguous. Trimming pared 5 bases from V and 1 base from J, leaving 11 bases between. The CDR3 contains 14 residues. Germline values: CDR1 SGHTA, CDR2 FQGNSA. CDR3 DNA sequence: TGTGCCAGCAGCCACCAGTCGAAGAACACTGAAGCTTTCTTT. Amino acid sequence: CASSHQSKNTEAFF. Together with reference TRBV7-2 and TRBJ1-1, the CDR3 gives the full variable domain: GAGVSQSPSNKVTEKGKDVELRCDPISGHTALYWYRQSLGQGLEFLIYFQGNSAPDKSGLPSDRFSAERTGGSVSTLTIQRTQQEDSAVYLCASSHQSKNTEAFFGQGTRLTVV.

Points on this clone: Sequence at one end of the junction differs from germline and may be a read error. V usage is TRBV13 and J usage is TRBJ2-5; 8 nucleotides align to TRBD1. The germline V gene encodes CDR1 PRHDT and CDR2 FYEKMQ (reference sequence). This CDR3 spans 13 amino acids. The CDR3 here is CASSARGQGTQYF. In DNA, the CDR3 is TGTGCCAGCAGCGCCAGGGGGCAAGGGACCCAGTACTTC.

The chain couples TRBV9 to TRBJ2-7; D is tentatively TRBD1 or TRBD2 (5 bases each). V lost 0 bases, J lost 4 bases, and 14 bases lay in between. Germline V gene lookup returns CDR1 SGDLS and CDR2 YYNGEE. The CDR3 length is 15 residues. This CDR3 is CASSVGDGEGYEQYF. CDR3 DNA: TGTGCCAGCAGCGTAGGGGACGGTGAGGGATACGAGCAGTACTTC.

The chain joins TRBV29-1 to TRBJ2-7; D gene ambiguous. V was cut by 7 bases and J by 2 bases, with 12 bases left in between. Germline V gene data show CDR1 as SQVTM and CDR2 as ANQGSEA. This CDR3 comprises 12 residues. CDR3: CSAGSGTYEQYF. In DNA, the CDR3 is TGCAGCGCCGGTTCTGGCACCTACGAGCAGTACTTC.

CDR3 sequence: CASRVDRTYGYTF. The DNA of the CDR3 is TGTGCCAGCAGGGTAGACAGGACCTATGGCTACACCTTC. The gene calls are TRBV5-6 and TRBJ1-2, with D possibly matching TRBD1 (6 bases). Germline CDR1 and CDR2: SGHDT and YYEEEE. V was shortened by 5 bases and J by 4 bases, with 12 bases between the two germline ends. The CDR3 loop spans 13 amino acids.

The chain uses TRBV28 and TRBJ1-2; D uncertain. Trimming pared 5 bases from V and 5 bases from J, leaving 15 bases between. The CDR3 consists of 14 residues. The V gene's germline CDR1 is MDHEN and CDR2 SYDVKM. The CDR3 is CASSTMGPEYGYTF. Written as DNA, the CDR3 is TGTGCCAGCAGTACCATGGGTCCTGAGTATGGCTACACCTTC.

This clone occurred once. This chain's CDR3 is CASSPPGLPTYEQYF. The CDR3 nucleotides are TGTGCCAGCAGTCCCCCGGGACTCCCAACCTACGAGCAGTACTTC. V usage is TRBV7-2 and J usage is TRBJ2-7, with D possibly matching TRBD2 (6 bases). V shed 6 bases and J shed 2 bases, with 17 bases lying between them. The CDR3 sequence is 15 residues long. Germline lookup yields CDR1 SGHTA and CDR2 FQGNSA.

The chain carries TRBV15 and TRBJ1-2; no clear D gene. This CDR3 spans 11 amino acids. The V gene's germline CDR1 is LNHNV and CDR2 YYDKDF (reference sequence). V was shortened by 3 bases and J by 5 bases, with 4 bases between the two germline ends. CDR3 residues: CATSSRYGYTF. The DNA for the CDR3 is TGTGCCACCAGCAGCAGGTATGGCTACACCTTC.

The J gene is TRBJ1-2, the V gene TRBV7-2, with TRBD1 matching over 7 bases. Germline V lookup: CDR1 SGHTA, CDR2 FQGNSA. Trimming at V came to 3 bases and at J to 8 bases, leaving 6 bases not matched to a gene. This CDR3 has 13 amino acids. The CDR3 DNA reads TGTGCCAGCAGCTTTGAGGGGGCGCACGGCTACACCTTC. Translating it yields CASSFEGAHGYTF.

This clone was seen once. V and J are TRBV11-2 and TRBJ2-5; D gene unclear. The ends were cut back, 1 base at V and 1 base at J, with 10 bases in the middle. Per the germline V gene, CDR1 is SGHAT and CDR2 is FQNNGV. The CDR3 is 15 amino acids. The CDR3: CASSLAGRGQETQYF. The CDR3 DNA reads as TGTGCCAGCAGCTTAGCGGGCAGAGGCCAAGAGACCCAGTACTTC. Complete variable domain (other parts from reference TRBV11-2 and TRBJ2-5): EAGVAQSPRYKIIEKRQSVAFWCNPISGHATLYWYQQILGQGPKLLIQFQNNGVVDDSQLPKDRFSAERLKGVDSTLKIQPAKLEDSAVYLCASSLAGRGQETQYFGPGTRLLVL.

The V gene is TRBV6-5, the J gene TRBJ2-1; 8 bases are a match to TRBD1. The ends lost 5 bases at V and 5 bases at J; junction bases unmatched: 8. From germline, CDR1 is MNHEY and CDR2 SVGAGI. This CDR3 has 15 residues. The CDR3 spells CASSIRDRLNNEQFF. The CDR3 DNA follows: TGTGCCAGCAGTATCCGGGACAGGCTAAACAATGAGCAGTTCTTC.

This clone was picked up one time. The chain has TRBV18 and TRBJ1-1, with unresolved D. Trimming took 3 bases from V and 1 from J, leaving 6 bases between them. This CDR3 spans 13 amino acids. Looked up from germline, CDR1 is KGHSH and CDR2 is LQKENI. CDR3 sequence: CASSPRKNTEAFF. The CDR3 DNA sequence: TGTGCCAGCTCACCGCGGAAGAACACTGAAGCTTTCTTT.

The V gene is TRBV29-1, the J gene TRBJ2-3; D not resolved. CDR1 and CDR2 from the germline V gene are SQVTM and ANQGSEA. Trimming took 3 bases from V and 0 from J, leaving 7 bases between them. This CDR3 comprises 13 residues. CDR3 sequence reads: CSVEAPSTDTQYF. CDR3 in DNA: TGCAGCGTTGAGGCACCGAGCACAGATACGCAGTATTTT.

The rearrangement links TRBV21-1 to TRBJ1-4. TRBV21-1 is given as a pseudogene. This CDR3 is built from 15 residues. CDR3 nucleotides: TGTGCCAGCAGCAAGGAGGTGTGGACTAATGAAAAACTGTTTTTT. Its translation: CASSKEVWTNEKLFF.

This clone was seen a few times. V is TRBV7-3 and J is TRBJ1-2, with TRBD1 as a possible D gene (6 bases). Germline CDR1 SGHTA, CDR2 FQGTGA. Trimming took 5 bases from V and 8 from J, leaving 18 bases between them. This CDR3 region has 14 residues. The CDR3 is CASSRSRTDRGYTF. The CDR3 region has the DNA TGTGCCAGCAGCCGCTCGCGGACAGATCGCGGCTACACCTTC. The whole variable domain, remainder taken from reference TRBV7-3 and TRBJ1-2, is GAGVSQTPSNKVTEKGKYVELRCDPISGHTALYWYRQSLGQGPEFLIYFQGTGAADDSGLPNDRFFAVRPEGSVSTLKIQRTERGDSAVYLCASSRSRTDRGYTFGSGTRLTVV.

The chain joins TRBV18 to TRBJ1-1, with 7 bases lining up with TRBD1. J gave up 8 bases and V 5 bases, and 14 bases lay outside the gene matches. CDR3 length: 15 residues. Looked up from germline, CDR1 is KGHSH and CDR2 is LQKENI. The CDR3 spells CASSSTGTELREAFF. The CDR3 DNA sequence: TGTGCCAGCTCATCGACCGGGACAGAGTTAAGAGAAGCTTTCTTT.

V is TRBV27 and J is TRBJ2-1; 9 nucleotides align to TRBD2. This CDR3 has 15 residues. CDR1 is MNHEY and CDR2 is SMNVEV in the germline V gene (reference sequence). V lost 4 bases to trimming and J lost 4 bases; unmatched junction nucleotides: 5. CDR3 region: CASSSISGGYNEQFF. The CDR3 DNA reads TGTGCCAGCAGTTCTATAAGCGGGGGGTACAATGAGCAGTTCTTC.

The V call is TRBV6-1, the J call TRBJ2-5, with D tentatively TRBD2 (7 bases). The germline gives CDR1 MNHNS, CDR2 SASEGT. This CDR3 spans 16 amino acids. Trimming stripped 0 bases from V and 1 base from J, with 12 bases between. The CDR3 bases are TGTGCCAGCAGTGAAGCGGGAGGGGGGGTCCAAGAGACCCAGTACTTC. Protein: CASSEAGGGVQETQYF.

The chain couples TRBV19 to TRBJ1-1; D is unclear. Between the trimmed V and J ends, which lost 9 bases and 5 bases, there was a span of 13 bases. In germline, CDR1 is LNHDA, CDR2 SQIVND (reference sequence). This CDR3 region has 12 residues. In DNA form, the CDR3 reads TGTGCCAGCGGCCTATGGAGGACTGAAGCTTTCTTT. Translated, it gives CASGLWRTEAFF.

V gene TRBV29-1 combines with J gene TRBJ1-4; no reliable D call. The CDR3 is 13 residues long. The V end lost 7 bases, the J end lost 7 bases, and 16 bases lay between the germline ends. Per the germline V gene, CDR1 is SQVTM and CDR2 is ANQGSEA. CDR3 protein: CSAERWAGEKLFF. The CDR3 DNA sequence: TGCAGCGCCGAGCGCTGGGCAGGTGAAAAACTGTTTTTT.

This chain connects TRBV19 to TRBJ2-2; D remains unclear. Per the germline V gene, CDR1 is LNHDA and CDR2 is SQIVND (reference sequence). The CDR3 runs 14 residues. Deletions cut 8 bases from V and 0 bases from J, with 10 bases between. CDR3 sequence: CASARTTNTGELFF. The CDR3 DNA sequence: TGTGCCAGTGCCCGGACGACGAACACCGGGGAGCTGTTTTTT.

This clone was observed once. This chain joins TRBV6-5 and TRBJ2-2, with no clear D. The CDR3 consists of 15 residues. Per the germline V gene, CDR1 is MNHEY and CDR2 is SVGAGI. The ends were cut back, 0 bases at V and 2 bases at J, with 7 bases in the middle. The chain's CDR3 is CASSYSSPNTGELFF. The DNA of the CDR3 is TGTGCCAGCAGTTACTCATCCCCAAACACCGGGGAGCTGTTTTTT.

The chain uses TRBV6-5 and TRBJ1-5; the D is unclear. The CDR3 runs 13 residues. V was trimmed by 6 bases and J by 3 bases, leaving 9 bases between them. Germline CDR1 and CDR2: MNHEY and SVGAGI. The CDR3 reads CASRGLPNQPQHF. CDR3 bases: TGTGCCAGCAGGGGCCTTCCCAATCAGCCCCAGCATTTT.

The V and J genes are TRBV6-6 and TRBJ2-2, with 10 bases that match TRBD1. With 5 bases clipped from V and 8 bases from J, the junction kept 8 bases outside the gene matches. CDR3 length: 15 amino acids. Germline CDR1 reads MNHNY; CDR2 reads SVGAGI (reference sequence). For the CDR3, the DNA is TGTGCCAGCAGTAATTCCGGGACAGGGGTGGGGGAGCTGTTTTTT. Translating it yields CASSNSGTGVGELFF.

The chain carries TRBV9 and TRBJ2-2; D perhaps matches TRBD2 (5 bases). Trimming took off 4 bases at V and 4 bases at J, with 11 bases between the two ends. CDR1 SGDLS and CDR2 YYNGEE come from the germline V gene. There are 14 residues in the CDR3. The CDR3 DNA follows: TGTGCCAGCAGCCACGGACTGCGCACCGGGGAGCTGTTTTTT. Residues: CASSHGLRTGELFF.

This sequence joins TRBV27 and TRBJ2-7; D remains unclear. CDR3 length: 14 residues. The V and J ends lost 8 bases and 1 base respectively, with 15 bases between them. Germline CDR1 and CDR2: MNHEY and SMNVEV (reference sequence). The CDR3 DNA sequence: TGTGCCAGCCGTTCGTATGACATTTCCTACGAGCAGTACTTC. Its protein is CASRSYDISYEQYF.

The V and J genes are TRBV19 and TRBJ1-2, with 7 nucleotides matching TRBD1. This CDR3 comprises 15 residues. Unmatched junction bases numbered 7, after V lost 6 bases and J lost 0 bases. From germline, CDR1 is LNHDA and CDR2 SQIVND (reference sequence). CDR3 region: CASREQGISNYGYTF. The CDR3 bases are TGTGCCAGTAGAGAACAGGGGATATCTAACTATGGCTACACCTTC.

This chain connects TRBV4-3 to TRBJ1-1; D remains ambiguous. The V gene's germline CDR1 is LGHNA and CDR2 YSLEER. Trimming removed 4 bases from V and 4 bases from J, with 13 bases in between. CDR3 length equals 14 residues. CDR3 in amino acids: CASSPSILSTEAFF. The CDR3 coding sequence is TGCGCCAGCAGCCCATCCATACTGAGCACTGAAGCTTTCTTT.